The next 26 T cell receptor beta chains were all read from a single sample in a study of T cells expressing NK-cell markers. TCRdb re-analyzed the 5' RACE reads; it lists each CDR3 protein once, without DNA. The sample has about 550,000 distinct CDR3 sequences; the top ten hold roughly 3.5%. Material: blood T cells: a sorted CD56 or NKG2C T cell subset, CD4+ or CD8+ T cells, or bulk PBMC T cells (not recorded which). The receptors were gathered from a young man in good health.

This rearrangement joins TRBV20-1 to TRBJ2-1. Germline CDR1 DFQATT, CDR2 SNEGSKA (reference sequence). There are 11 residues in the CDR3. The CDR3 protein is CSARSYNEQFF.

The CDR3 is CASASGIIQETQYF. This chain joins TRBV9 and TRBJ2-5. The CDR3 runs 14 residues. CDR1 SGDLS and CDR2 YYNGEE come from the germline V gene.

The chain joins TRBV20-1 to TRBJ2-7. In germline, CDR1 is DFQATT, CDR2 SNEGSKA (reference sequence). The CDR3 runs 16 residues. CDR3 loop: CSASAADQSLAYEQYF.

The chain uses TRBV10-3 and TRBJ2-7; the D gene TCRdb calls, TRBD1, cannot be checked with no DNA. CDR1 ENHRY and CDR2 SYGVKD come from the germline V gene. The CDR3 runs to 17 residues. CDR3 sequence: CAISEQKGGTGAHEQYF.

V gene TRBV4-3 combines with J gene TRBJ2-4; TCRdb outputs TRBD1, but without DNA this stays unchecked. CDR1 is LGHNA and CDR2 is YSLEER in the germline V gene. The CDR3 extends over 16 amino acids. The CDR3 reads CASSQTSQGTKNIQYF.

The chain recombines TRBV6-1 with TRBJ1-5; TCRdb lists TRBD1, though no DNA is available to test this call. The CDR3 spans 15 residues. Germline lookup yields CDR1 MNHNS and CDR2 SASEGT. The CDR3 reads CASRAGTGSYQPQHF.

V and J are TRBV27 and TRBJ1-5; without DNA, the TCRdb call of TRBD1 cannot be checked. CDR1 and CDR2 from the germline V gene are MNHEY and SMNVEV (reference sequence). This CDR3 has 16 residues. The CDR3 spells CASSPTIPGDNQPQHF.

This chain joins TRBV28 and TRBJ2-5; without DNA, the TCRdb call of TRBD2 cannot be checked. The CDR3 runs 16 residues. Per the germline V gene, CDR1 is MDHEN and CDR2 is SYDVKM. CDR3 sequence reads: CASQKDSSGYQETQYF.

The chain is built from TRBV5-1 and TRBJ2-1; the D call from TCRdb, TRBD2, cannot be confirmed without DNA. CDR1 and CDR2 from the germline V gene are SGHRS and YFSETQ. CDR3 size: 17 residues. CDR3 amino acids: CASSLETRQYPRNEQFF.

The chain combines TRBV5-1 with TRBJ2-1; TCRdb lists TRBD1, though no DNA is available to test this call. Per the germline V gene, CDR1 is SGHRS and CDR2 is YFSETQ. The length of the CDR3 is 14 residues. The CDR3 loop is CASTPGGANDEQFF.

The V gene is TRBV5-6, the J gene TRBJ2-3; the D gene TCRdb calls, TRBD1, cannot be checked with no DNA. This CDR3 is 17 amino acids long. Germline loops: CDR1 SGHDT, CDR2 YYEEEE. The CDR3 loop reads CASSFGGPGSGTDTQYF. The whole variable domain, filled in from reference TRBV5-6 and TRBJ2-3, reads DAGVTQSPTHLIKTRGQQVTLRCSPKSGHDTVSWYQQALGQGPQFIFQYYEEEERQRGNFPDRFSGHQFPNYSSELNVNALLLGDSALYLCASSFGGPGSGTDTQYFGPGTRLTVL.

The rearrangement uses TRBV12-3 or TRBV12-4 and TRBJ2-5. This CDR3 has 14 residues. The CDR3 spells CASSLEQRRETQYF.

The rearrangement uses TRBV3-1 and TRBJ1-2; TCRdb gives TRBD1 as the D gene, but with no DNA this cannot be confirmed. In germline, CDR1 is LGHDT, CDR2 YNNKEL (reference sequence). This CDR3 is 15 amino acids long. This CDR3 is CASSLSDRDVHGYTF.

This chain links TRBV30 with TRBJ2-1; the TCRdb call, TRBD1, lacks DNA for checking. This CDR3 contains 13 residues. The V gene's germline CDR1 is GTSNPN and CDR2 SVGIG (reference sequence). The CDR3: CAWSERGGVEQFF.

The chain couples TRBV6-1 to TRBJ1-2; TCRdb proposes TRBD1, but this gene call is untestable without DNA. CDR1 and CDR2 (germline): MNHNS, SASEGT. The CDR3 consists of 14 residues. The CDR3 here is CASRRPEGGYGYTF.

The chain has TRBV5-1 and TRBJ2-2; lacking DNA, the TRBD1 call made by TCRdb goes unchecked. This CDR3 comprises 15 residues. The V gene's germline CDR1 is SGHRS and CDR2 YFSETQ. CDR3 region: CASTQSGANTGELFF.

The chain recombines TRBV12-3 or TRBV12-4 with TRBJ1-2. The CDR3 extends over 14 amino acids. CDR3 sequence reads: CASSPQVVDYGYTF.

The rearrangement joins TRBV7-8 to TRBJ2-5; TCRdb's D call of TRBD1 is untestable without DNA. CDR3 length: 14 residues. CDR1 is SGHVS and CDR2 is FQNEAQ in the germline V gene. CDR3 amino acids: CASSLGQAEETQYF.

V usage is TRBV11-2 and J usage is TRBJ2-7. The CDR3 is made up of 11 amino acids. Germline V gives CDR1 SGHAT, CDR2 FQNNGV. The CDR3 is CASSPKSEQYF.

This sequence joins TRBV6-6 and TRBJ2-5. The CDR3 runs to 11 residues. In germline, CDR1 is MNHNY, CDR2 SVGAGI (reference sequence). CDR3 protein: CASTYGETQYF.

The chain joins TRBV7-8 to TRBJ2-7; TCRdb reports TRBD2, a call that lacks DNA to check it against. The CDR3 sequence is 16 residues long. The germline V gene has CDR1 SGHVS and CDR2 FQNEAQ. The CDR3 loop is CASSLFASRDLYEQYF.

The rearrangement joins TRBV29-1 to TRBJ2-1; as DNA is missing, the TRBD1 call by TCRdb cannot be tested. The CDR3 runs 11 residues. The germline V gene encodes CDR1 SQVTM and CDR2 ANQGSEA. The CDR3 loop is CSVSRGPDQFF.

The chain carries TRBV4-1 and TRBJ2-5; TCRdb's D call, TRBD2, is unchecked because there is no DNA. Germline CDR1 reads MGHRA; CDR2 reads YSYEKL. This CDR3 is built from 18 residues. CDR3 in amino acids: CASSQDLQRAVPRETQYF.

The chain employs TRBV5-1 and TRBJ2-3; TCRdb indicates TRBD2, and absent DNA this call remains unverified. Germline V gene data show CDR1 as SGHRS and CDR2 as YFSETQ. The CDR3 spans 18 residues. The CDR3 loop is CASSLETSGTTSTDTQYF.

The V and J genes are TRBV27 and TRBJ1-1; the TCRdb call, TRBD1, lacks DNA for checking. CDR1 MNHEY and CDR2 SMNVEV come from the germline V gene (reference sequence). The length of the CDR3 is 13 residues. CDR3 sequence reads: CASSRTGRREAFF.

The chain carries TRBV29-1 and TRBJ2-3; no DNA is available, so the TRBD1 call from TCRdb remains unchecked. The CDR3 has 11 residues. Per the germline V gene, CDR1 is SQVTM and CDR2 is ANQGSEA. The CDR3 here is CSVAPLDTQYF.